The clone carrying this T cell receptor (beta chain) has a single count. The antigen is unknown. The data were taken from a study of OX40 agonist ivuxolimab in advanced cancers. Study background: An agonistic anti-OX40 (CD134) antibody, ivuxolimab, was used to treat the patients. Hepatocellular carcinoma, melanoma, renal cell or head and neck cancer occurred in dose-escalation patients.

Profiled with immunoSEQ multiplex PCR; TCRdb holds only in-frame clones, not every one. The sample yields about 32,000 clones, about four fifths seen once. Germline CDR1 is SGHTA and CDR2 is FQGNSA. Trimming cost V 6 bases and J 2 bases, with 14 bases left between them. This CDR3 has 14 amino acids. General study points: Dosing at 0.1 to 3.0 mg/kg was accompanied by clonal expansion of CD4+ and CD8+ blood T cells by week 6. The study found that CD8+ T cells averaged more expanded clones than CD4+.

The input for sequencing was CD4+ or CD8+ T cells sorted from blood, taken in a trial of the OX40 agonist ivuxolimab. The chain is built from TRBV7-2 and TRBJ2-7, with D tentatively TRBD1 (5 bases). This receptor was obtained from an adult with an advanced solid tumor such as melanoma, head and neck, liver or kidney cancer. CDR3 region: CASRRTGATYEQYF. The CDR3 bases are TGTGCCAGCAGACGAACTGGGGCAACCTACGAGCAGTACTTC.